This TCR beta chain was recovered during a study of cytomegalovirus exposure and HLA in healthy donors. Study conclusions and caveats: Reportedly, TCR beta sequences accurately predicted HLA-A and HLA-B alleles in most subjects.

Primers included in the PCR were 60 Vbeta and 13 Jbeta primers. The data were produced by immunoSEQ multiplex PCR, yet TCRdb's version contains in-frame clones alone and is incomplete. Here the sample spans around 85,000 clones, about 78% being singletons. The V segment lost 6 bases and the J segment 7 bases; nucleotides outside the gene matches: 17. This CDR3 region has 17 residues. Germline V gene lookup returns CDR1 SGHDN and CDR2 FVKESK. Comment on this clone: What it binds is not known.

The TCR originated in a male donor in good health and CMV-seronegative. Sequenced material: PBMCs. The chain couples TRBV14 to TRBJ2-3; TRBD2 aligns across 9 bases. The CDR3 DNA reads as TGTGCCAGCAGTCTTCTGAAGAGTAGCGGGGGTTGGAATACGCAGTATTTT. It specifies CASSLLKSSGGWNTQYF.